Sequencing of this T cell receptor (beta chain) was carried out in a study of blood T cells in healthy people across ages. Study-wide results and caveats: Estimated diversity across one million T cells was deemed an underestimate.

CDR3 size: 14 residues. Germline CDR1 MNHEY, CDR2 SVGEGT. V was pared by 6 bases and J by 3 bases, with 13 bases between. PCR was performed a second time for roughly 7 to 12 cycles using a sample-barcoded 5' primer and a J-beta primer mix. In TCRdb, the 5' RACE reads were re-called with MiXCR into one record per CDR3 protein. The table records around 940,000 distinct CDR3 sequences, just over 50% of them present only once. A remark on this clonotype: Antigen: not known.

Donors ranged from about 6 to 90 years old and were healthy Caucasians in Russia. The material sequenced was blood. The chain links TRBV6-2 or TRBV6-3 to TRBJ2-3, with unresolved D. This clonotype was sampled from a woman aged 55 to 70 in good health. CDR3 coding DNA: TGTGCCAGCAGCAAGGCAGGCCGGACAGATACGCAGTATTTT. Its protein is CASSKAGRTDTQYF.